Here is one T cell receptor beta chain with its context. This sample was included in a study of spatial heterogeneity in lung cancer. Time point here: sample taken at primary tumor resection. Unsorted tumor, nontumor lung tissue or cryopreserved PBMC supplied the whole RNA. TCRdb fed the 5' RACE reads into MiXCR, producing one record per CDR3 protein. Among tens of thousands of distinct CDR3 sequences listed, roughly 6.5% were seen once. Per the germline V gene, CDR1 is SEHNR and CDR2 is FQNEAQ (reference sequence). CDR3 size: 13 residues. V was shortened by 5 bases and J by 1 base, with 8 bases between the two germline ends.

This sequence originates from a female donor with early-stage non-small cell lung cancer. The chain recombines TRBV7-9 with TRBJ1-1; no clear D gene. This sample comprised PBMCs, obtained at surgery. CDR3 protein: CASSLTPNTEAFF. CDR3 in DNA: TGTGCCAGCAGCCTTACACCGAACACTGAAGCTTTCTTT.